This passage covers 23 T cell receptor beta chains from one sample sequenced in a study of T cell changes during pregnancy in multiple sclerosis. Only in-frame clones appear in the TCRdb table, and some are missing; sequencing was by immunoSEQ multiplex PCR. Of 30,000 or so clones listed, about nine tenths are singletons. The source material was CD8+ T cells from peripheral blood mononuclear cells, sampled after pregnancy. These receptors all stem from a female donor with multiple sclerosis, enrolled in a pregnancy study.

This rearrangement joins TRBV11-2 to TRBJ2-7; 8 nucleotides align to TRBD2. The trim removed 2 bases at V and 5 bases at J, leaving 8 bases unmatched. The CDR3 loop spans 15 amino acids. CDR1 and CDR2 (germline): SGHAT, FQNNGV. CDR3 sequence reads: CASSLNPPGGNEQYF. The CDR3 DNA is TGTGCCAGCAGCTTAAATCCCCCGGGAGGGAACGAGCAGTACTTC.

The chain carries TRBV28 and TRBJ1-2; possibly TRBD1 for D (6 bases). Deletions cut 10 bases from V and 1 base from J, with 16 bases between. There are 14 residues in the CDR3. Germline CDR1 MDHEN, CDR2 SYDVKM. The DNA of the CDR3 is TGTGCCACCTGGGGGGGCTTTTATAACTATGGCTACACCTTC. This codes for CATWGGFYNYGYTF.

This clone has just one count. The rearrangement joins TRBV19 to TRBJ1-2; 8 positions agree with TRBD1. The length of the CDR3 is 18 residues. Losses at the gene ends were 6 bases for V and 3 bases for J; bases not matched to a gene: 18. Germline V gives CDR1 LNHDA, CDR2 SQIVND (reference sequence). The CDR3, as DNA: TGTGCCAGTAGAAGGAGGAGGGACAGGAGGGCATCCGACTATGGCTACACCTTC. As protein: CASRRRRDRRASDYGYTF.

The gene calls are TRBV4-2 and TRBJ2-7; no definite D call. The CDR3 contains 13 residues. Between the trimmed V and J ends, which lost 0 bases and 7 bases, there was a span of 10 bases. Looked up from germline, CDR1 is LGHNA and CDR2 is YNFKEQ. The CDR3 nucleotides read TGTGCCAGCAGCCAAGAAAGCTTAGAGGAGCAGTACTTC. Protein sequence: CASSQESLEEQYF.

This clone was picked up one time. Other DNA sequences in this sample translate to the same CDR3. The J gene is TRBJ2-1, the V gene TRBV27; 8 nucleotides align to TRBD2. Germline CDR1 MNHEY, CDR2 SMNVEV (reference sequence). The CDR3 extends over 14 amino acids. The V gene end was trimmed by 2 bases and the J gene end by 3 bases; junction bases not matched to a gene: 0. The CDR3 protein is CASSLAGGYNEQFF. CDR3 DNA sequence: TGTGCCAGCAGTTTAGCGGGAGGCTACAATGAGCAGTTCTTC.

A remark on this clone: A read error may produce the germline difference seen at one junction end. J is TRBJ1-1 and V is TRBV10-3; 11 nucleotides agree with TRBD1. The CDR3 extends over 14 amino acids. In germline, CDR1 is ENHRY, CDR2 SYGVKD. The CDR3 is CATSGQGANTEAFF. The CDR3 region has the DNA TGTGCCACCAGTGGACAGGGGGCGAACACTGAAGCTTTCTTT.

This clone was counted a single time. V and J are TRBV19 and TRBJ1-5; TRBD1 matches 9 bases. The CDR3 extends over 16 amino acids. CDR1 and CDR2 (germline): LNHDA, SQIVND (reference sequence). J was trimmed by 1 base and V by 10 bases; bases with no gene match: 11. The CDR3 sequence: CATGLQGAESNQPQHF. For the CDR3, the DNA is TGTGCCACAGGCTTACAGGGGGCGGAGAGCAATCAGCCCCAGCATTTT.

The V call is TRBV19, the J call TRBJ2-3; 7 bases line up with TRBD2. The CDR3 extends over 14 amino acids. Germline trimming cut 7 bases from V and 2 bases from J; bases unmatched to any gene: 6. Germline assignment: CDR1 LNHDA and CDR2 SQIVND (reference sequence). Written as DNA, the CDR3 is TGTGCCAGTACGTCCAGCGGGGACACAGATACGCAGTATTTT. As protein: CASTSSGDTDTQYF.

The gene calls are TRBV7-9 and TRBJ2-3, with D maybe TRBD1 (5 bases). Deletions cut 7 bases from V and 2 bases from J, with 10 bases between. Germline CDR1 is SEHNR and CDR2 is FQNEAQ (reference sequence). The CDR3 is 13 amino acids. CDR3 DNA sequence: TGTGCCAGCATCGAAGGGGTCACAGATACGCAGTATTTT. Translating gives CASIEGVTDTQYF.

The gene calls are TRBV5-1 and TRBJ2-2; 12 bases fit TRBD1. The CDR3 has 18 residues. Germline CDR1 SGHRS, CDR2 YFSETQ. Trimming took 1 base from V and 5 from J; bases not matched to a gene: 9. The CDR3 protein is CASSLFSGQGAMTGELFF. The DNA of the CDR3 is TGCGCCAGCAGCTTGTTTTCGGGACAGGGGGCGATGACCGGGGAGCTGTTTTTT.

The gene calls are TRBV6-5 and TRBJ1-2, with unresolved D. Trimming removed 6 bases from V and 5 bases from J, with 19 bases in between. This CDR3 region has 15 residues. Germline loops: CDR1 MNHEY, CDR2 SVGAGI. CDR3 amino acids: CASRSPGPVSYGYTF. The CDR3 nucleotides read TGTGCCAGCAGATCCCCGGGTCCTGTTTCGTATGGCTACACCTTC.

This clone was found once. The rearrangement uses TRBV11-2 and TRBJ2-7; 7 bases agree with TRBD1. CDR3 size: 14 residues. Looked up from germline, CDR1 is SGHAT and CDR2 is FQNNGV. After removal of 6 bases from V and 0 bases from J, the junction contained 5 bases not matched to a gene. The CDR3 loop reads CASSYGTDSYEQYF. The DNA for the CDR3 is TGTGCCAGCAGTTACGGGACAGACTCCTACGAGCAGTACTTC.

In its sample, this clone was seen once. The CDR3 nucleotides read TGTGCCAGCAGCCCTAGCGGGGAGAACACCGGGGAGCTGTTTTTT. It codes for CASSPSGENTGELFF. This rearrangement joins TRBV7-2 to TRBJ2-2; 9 positions agree with TRBD2. The CDR3 has 15 residues. V gave up 5 bases and J gave up 1 base; unmatched junction bases: 2. Germline CDR1 is SGHTA and CDR2 is FQGNSA. The full variable domain, in which reference TRBV7-2 and TRBJ2-2 provide the parts outside the CDR3, is GAGVSQSPSNKVTEKGKDVELRCDPISGHTALYWYRQSLGQGLEFLIYFQGNSAPDKSGLPSDRFSAERTGGSVSTLTIQRTQQEDSAVYLCASSPSGENTGELFFGEGSRLTVL.

The rearrangement joins TRBV5-4 to TRBJ2-2, with 7 bases identical to TRBD2. The CDR3 runs to 14 residues. Germline-derived CDR1 and CDR2 are SGHNT and YYREEE (reference sequence). With V trimmed by 4 bases and J by 6 bases, 6 bases remained unmatched. Here the CDR3 DNA reads TGTGCCAGCAGCCCAATTAGCGGGCCCGGGGAGCTGTTTTTT. Protein sequence: CASSPISGPGELFF. The full variable domain, rest sourced from reference TRBV5-4 and TRBJ2-2, is ETGVTQSPTHLIKTRGQQVTLRCSSQSGHNTVSWYQQALGQGPQFIFQYYREEENGRGNFPPRFSGLQFPNYSSELNVNALELDDSALYLCASSPISGPGELFFGEGSRLTVL.

The chain joins TRBV7-8 to TRBJ2-7; weak D call: TRBD2 (5 bases). The germline V gene has CDR1 SGHVS and CDR2 FQNEAQ. The CDR3 consists of 18 residues. V lost 5 bases to trimming and J lost 0 bases, with 23 bases between them. The CDR3 loop reads CASSTFTPERKSSYEQYF. For the CDR3, the DNA is TGTGCCAGCAGCACCTTCACACCCGAGCGGAAGAGCTCCTACGAGCAGTACTTC. Combining the CDR3 with reference TRBV7-8 and TRBJ2-7 gives the whole variable domain GAGVSQSPRYKVAKRGQDVALRCDPISGHVSLFWYQQALGQGPEFLTYFQNEAQLDKSGLPSDRFFAERPEGSVSTLKIQRTQQEDSAVYLCASSTFTPERKSSYEQYFGPGTRLTVT.

This rearrangement joins TRBV2 to TRBJ2-5; possible D gene TRBD2, 6 bases. Germline CDR1 reads SNHLY; CDR2 reads FYNNEI. This CDR3 comprises 15 residues. V lost 3 bases, J lost 5 bases, and 16 bases lay in between. The CDR3 protein is CASSDFTGEVETQYF. The CDR3 DNA is TGTGCCAGCAGTGATTTTACGGGAGAGGTGGAGACCCAGTACTTC.

V usage is TRBV25-1 and J usage is TRBJ2-2; 7 nucleotides line up with TRBD1. V shed 2 bases and J 1 base; nucleotides not matched to a gene: 1. CDR3 size: 15 residues. The V gene's germline CDR1 is MGHDK and CDR2 SYGVNS. For the CDR3, the DNA is TGTGCCAGCAGTGAAGACAGGGTGAACACCGGGGAGCTGTTTTTT. As protein: CASSEDRVNTGELFF.

This rearrangement joins TRBV7-4 to TRBJ2-3; TRBD1 matches 7 bases. CDR3 length: 15 residues. Germline-derived CDR1 and CDR2 are SGHVT and SQSDAQ. J was trimmed by 4 bases and V by 4 bases; bases with no gene match: 8. The CDR3 DNA is TGTGCCAGCAGCTCAATAAGACAGGGTTCAGATACGCAGTATTTT. Translation gives CASSSIRQGSDTQYF.

The table lists this clone with a count of one. This chain's CDR3 is CASSSKLWNTEAFF. The CDR3 DNA reads TGCGCCAGCAGCTCTAAGTTATGGAACACTGAAGCTTTCTTT. This chain links TRBV4-3 with TRBJ1-1; D unclear. V lost 5 bases to trimming and J lost 1 base, with 11 bases between them. The CDR3 totals 14 residues. Germline V gives CDR1 LGHNA, CDR2 YSLEER.

CDR3 protein: CASHGGGRTYEQYF. The CDR3, as DNA: TGTGCCAGCCACGGCGGGGGGAGGACCTACGAGCAGTACTTC. This rearrangement joins TRBV27 to TRBJ2-7, with TRBD2 matching 8 bases. The CDR3 spans 14 residues. Germline V lookup: CDR1 MNHEY, CDR2 SMNVEV (reference sequence). V was clipped by 8 bases and J by 2 bases; unmatched bases: 8.

The V and J genes are TRBV5-5 and TRBJ1-1; D is ambiguous. The CDR3 runs 14 residues. Germline lookup yields CDR1 SGHKS and CDR2 YYEKEE (reference sequence). V lost 0 bases to trimming and J lost 4 bases, with 10 bases between them. The CDR3 DNA reads TGTGCCAGCAGCTTGGAGTCGGGATCCACTGAAGCTTTCTTT. This translates into CASSLESGSTEAFF. Supplemented by reference TRBV5-5 and TRBJ1-1, the full variable domain reads DAGVTQSPTHLIKTRGQQVTLRCSPISGHKSVSWYQQVLGQGPQFIFQYYEKEERGRGNFPDRFSARQFPNYSSELNVNALLLGDSALYLCASSLESGSTEAFFGQGTRLTVV.

The chain joins TRBV7-2 to TRBJ2-2; 8 bases match TRBD2. The germline V gene has CDR1 SGHTA and CDR2 FQGNSA. J was trimmed by 4 bases and V by 5 bases; bases with no gene match: 6. The CDR3 has 15 amino acids. The DNA of the CDR3 is TGTGCCAGCAGCCACCTACTAGCGGCCACCGGGGAGCTGTTTTTT. It specifies CASSHLLAATGELFF. Looking up the rest from reference TRBV7-2 and TRBJ2-2 gives the full variable domain: GAGVSQSPSNKVTEKGKDVELRCDPISGHTALYWYRQSLGQGLEFLIYFQGNSAPDKSGLPSDRFSAERTGGSVSTLTIQRTQQEDSAVYLCASSHLLAATGELFFGEGSRLTVL.

The chain employs TRBV5-1 and TRBJ2-7; D is ambiguous. CDR1 and CDR2 from the germline V gene are SGHRS and YFSETQ. The CDR3 has 14 amino acids. Trimming left V 0 bases short and J 3 bases short, with 10 bases between. The CDR3 sequence is CASSLAPSVYEQYF. For the CDR3, the DNA is TGCGCCAGCAGCTTGGCTCCAAGCGTCTACGAGCAGTACTTC.